This T cell receptor beta chain was sequenced during a study of T cell responses to AZD1222 COVID-19 vaccine (dated by TCRdb to the early 2020s). For the study in its entirety: TCR sequencing covered more than 230 trial participants: approximately 200 given two doses of AZD1222 and some 25 given two doses of MenACWY control vaccine. Enrollment into the trials was organized by age into subgroups of 18-55, 56-69 and 70-plus years, and those subgroups contained roughly 160, 29 and 62 TCR-sequenced participants, respectively. Study-wide findings and limitations: Because no day 14 peak-response samples were available, the repertoires could be characterized only after the peak T cell response. In the small 56-69-year group, the increase in depth fell short of significance, most likely because of low power. Conclusions about previously exposed vaccinees are limited because only six or seven AZD1222 recipients were SARS-CoV-2 seropositive at baseline. Participants were mostly white British and included more females than males, and it was suggested by the authors that clonal diversity may have been underestimated. Reportedly, close to half of the unique spike-specific TCRs recognized epitopes lying outside the regions that are mutated in the B.1.351 and B.1.1.7 variants. The vaccine-associated CD4 TCRs covered the entire spike protein, and the dominant responses fell in regions 160-218 and 743-854. A significant rise in spike-specific TCR breadth and depth was observed after two AZD1222 doses relative to day 0 and relative to MenACWY recipients.

CDR1 MGHDK and CDR2 SYGVNS are derived from the germline V gene. V is clipped by 3 bases and J by 6 bases, and the sequence between their germline boundaries is 20 bases long. From the cysteine up to the phenylalanine, the CDR3 has a length of 16 residues. Only the CDR3 part of the read is kept: 48 bases, read in frame from the first base. With regard to this clone: The specificity of this receptor is unknown. Base quality data are lacking; no much larger clone is found one base away.

The CDR3 regions of human TCRbeta chains were analyzed by immunosequencing. The original pipeline was this. Repertoire TCRs were matched against a reference library of SARS-CoV-2-specific TCRs generated with the MIRA antigen-specificity platform. Breadth was defined as the fraction of unique TCRs that were SARS-CoV-2-associated. Depth was defined as the fraction of total T cells that were SARS-CoV-2-associated. Using the MIRA data, each spike-specific TCR was mapped to the spike region that the TCR reacts to and placed in a CD4 or CD8 class. Log10-transformed breadth and depth values were compared by one-way ANOVA with Sidak's multiple comparisons tests. The immuneACCESS repertoire file appears here via TCRdb, limited to in-frame rearrangements. These files lack a portion of the clones; in checked studies, under half of the deficit traces to unresolved V genes, and the cause of the others is not known. That table is the source of V, J and clone size, and D and trimming were worked out from the DNA. For this sample the table gives 150,000 or so clones, of which roughly nine tenths were detected only once. The ten most abundant clones make up under 4% of the sample.

The label giving this sample's time point can be read as: about 28 days (+/-7) after the second vaccine dose. AZD1222 recipients whose second dose came at about 4 weeks and those whose second dose came at about 12 weeks were combined into one group, since spike-specific TCR depth and breadth did not differ between the two schedules. Samples from vaccinated people were obtained from the UK trials COV001 and COV002, which included a single-blind randomized controlled phase 2/3 trial of AZD1222 (ChAdOx1 nCoV-19) in healthy adults. For TCRbeta chain sequencing, PBMC samples were collected from trial participants at day 0 and at day 28 after the second dose.

Material: peripheral blood, obtained 28 days after the second AZD1222 dose. The rearrangement combines TRBV25-1 with TRBJ2-5; the D gene is perhaps TRBD1, on 5 matching bases. The receptor's source is an adult who received the AZD1222 COVID-19 vaccine. The CDR3 sequence is CASSDLIGQGLKTQYF. The DNA reads as follows: TGTGCCAGCAGTGATCTTATTGGACAAGGGTTGAAGACCCAGTACTTC.